This T cell receptor (beta chain) was found in a study of cytomegalovirus exposure and HLA in healthy donors. Although they were nominally healthy when sampled, donors likely had unrecorded immune exposures. On this clone: Antigen specificity is unknown.

The PCR employed 60 Vbeta primers together with 13 Jbeta primers. Libraries were prepared by immunoSEQ multiplex PCR; TCRdb keeps only in-frame clonotypes and omits some of them. Here the sample spans 100,000 or so clones, around 80% being singletons. Germline loops: CDR1 LNHNV, CDR2 YYDKDF (reference sequence). The CDR3 has 14 amino acids. With 1 base removed from V and 4 bases from J, the gap between germline ends came to 8 bases. Study outcomes and limitations: Later analysis reportedly placed an Asian-associated ancestry cluster below the roughly 670-donor mean in N-insertions. In vitro checks showed that a few CMV-associated chains really do target CMV antigens. Later, an analysis showed that TCR beta chains associated with HLA were more clonally expanded than others that were equally common.

This sequence originates from a man aged 40-49 years in good health and CMV-seronegative. Sequencing was performed on PBMCs. V usage is TRBV15 and J usage is TRBJ2-1; D is ambiguous. CDR3 region: CATSRGAEYNEQFF. The CDR3 nucleotides read TGTGCCACCAGCAGAGGGGCTGAGTACAATGAGCAGTTCTTC.